This TCR beta chain came from a study of early stage breast cancer tumors. Overall study context: Most invasive tumors, about 70% of the 16, were ER+/PR+/HER2-. Each sample averaged approximately 9.9-fold read coverage. Study observations and caveats: Chain pairing and CD4, CD8 or FOXP3 expression were not captured.

Libraries were prepared by immunoSEQ multiplex PCR; TCRdb keeps only in-frame clonotypes and omits some of them. The sample yields approximately 75,000 clones, approximately 80% seen once. Concerning this clone itself: What it binds is not known.

This sequence was found in a person in their 40s with breast cancer. Source material: blood.

CDR3 sequence: CASSLVGARDTEAFF. For the CDR3, the DNA is TGTGCCAGCAGCTTAGTGGGGGCGAGGGACACTGAAGCTTTCTTT. This sequence joins TRBV11-2 and TRBJ1-1; the D gene is possibly TRBD1 (6 bases). CDR3 length equals 15 residues. V shed 1 base and J shed 3 bases, with 12 bases lying between them. CDR1 and CDR2 (germline): SGHAT, FQNNGV.